The T cell receptor beta chain described here comes from a study of blood T cell repertoires in COVID-19. Produced via immunoSEQ multiplex PCR; TCRdb's table is partial and in-frame only. The sample records just over 350,000 clones, approximately 86% being singletons. In germline, CDR1 is SGDLS, CDR2 YYNGEE. This CDR3 has 13 residues. The germline V and J ends were trimmed by 2 bases and 3 bases, with 8 bases remaining between them. The receptor comes from a woman aged 60 to 75 with COVID-19, enrolled during active disease. Sequencing input: peripheral blood. The chain combines TRBV9 with TRBJ2-5; weak D call: TRBD2 (6 bases). Here the CDR3 DNA reads TGTGCCAGCAGCGTCTCGGGGGAAGAGACCCAGTACTTC. Translation gives CASSVSGEETQYF.